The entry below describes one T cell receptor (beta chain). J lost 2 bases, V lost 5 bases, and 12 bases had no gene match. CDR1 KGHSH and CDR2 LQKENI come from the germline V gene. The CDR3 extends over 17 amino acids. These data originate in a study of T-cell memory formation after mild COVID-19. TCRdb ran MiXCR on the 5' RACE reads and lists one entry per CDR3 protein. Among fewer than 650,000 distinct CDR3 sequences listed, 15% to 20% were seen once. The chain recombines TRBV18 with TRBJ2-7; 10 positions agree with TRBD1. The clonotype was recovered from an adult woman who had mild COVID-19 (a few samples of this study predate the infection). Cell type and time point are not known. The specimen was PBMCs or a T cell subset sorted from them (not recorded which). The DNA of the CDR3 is TGTGCCAGCTCAGAGGGACAGGGGACCCTCTACACCTACGAGCAGTACTTC. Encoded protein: CASSEGQGTLYTYEQYF.